A selection of T cell receptor beta chains follows, all from one sample in a study of OX40 agonist ivuxolimab in advanced cancers. Sequencing used immunoSEQ multiplex PCR; TCRdb keeps in-frame clones, though not all of them. Here the sample spans about 73,000 clones, roughly nine tenths being singletons. Sequenced here: CD4+ or CD8+ T cells sorted from blood, sampled in a trial of the OX40 agonist ivuxolimab. These receptors originate from an adult with an advanced solid tumor such as melanoma, head and neck, liver or kidney cancer. Each CDR3 is given with its conserved first and last residue. A D gene is named only where the DNA matches it firmly. Only part of the rows carry a size: once, few, many, or a class if the clone is expanded.

15 | . | TRBJ2-7 | TRBD1 | TRBV6-1 | TGTGCCAGCAGTGAATGGGGACAGGGGGCCTACGAGCAGTACTTC | CASSEWGQGAYEQYF
11 | few | TRBJ2-5 | . | TRBV7-9 | TGTGCCAGCAGCCCCCTGGAGACCCAGTACTTC | CASSPLETQYF
13 | . | TRBJ1-2 | . | TRBV7-3 | TGTGCCAGCAGCTTAGCCGGGAACTATGGCTACACCTTC | CASSLAGNYGYTF
14 | . | TRBJ1-5 | . | TRBV25-1 | TGTGCCAGCAGTGAATGGGGGGGCCGTCAGCCCCAGCATTTT | CASSEWGGRQPQHF
16 | . | TRBJ2-1 | TRBD2 | TRBV9 | TGTGCCAGCAGCCTCCAATTGCGGGGGTCCAACAATGAGCAGTTCTTC | CASSLQLRGSNNEQFF
16 | . | TRBJ2-7 | . | TRBV28 | TGTGCCAGCAGTTCCTTGGGGGGACAGAATACCTACGAGCAGTACTTC | CASSSLGGQNTYEQYF
16 | . | TRBJ2-6 | . | TRBV28 | TGTGCCAGCAGTTCTAAAACGGTCTCTGGGGCCAACGTCCTGACTTTC | CASSSKTVSGANVLTF
13 | . | TRBJ2-7 | . | TRBV6-5 | TGTGCCAGCAGACCAGGACCCTCCTACGAGCAGTACTTC | CASRPGPSYEQYF
15 | . | TRBJ2-1 | TRBD2 | TRBV7-3 | TGTGCCAGCAGCTATGATAGCGGGAGGGCCAATGAGCAGTTCTTC | CASSYDSGRANEQFF
16 | few | TRBJ1-5 | TRBD1 | TRBV2 | TGTGCCAGCAGCCCGGGACAGGGAGTACGCAATCAGCCCCAGCATTTT | CASSPGQGVRNQPQHF
16 | . | TRBJ2-3 | . | TRBV29-1 | TGCAGCGTTGAAGATCGAAGGGGCATTCCCACAGATACGCAGTATTTT | CSVEDRRGIPTDTQYF
15 | . | TRBJ2-4 | TRBD2 | TRBV5-1 | TGCGCCAGCAGCTTGGGACTAGCGGGAGGGTACATTCAGTACTTC | CASSLGLAGGYIQYF
14 | . | TRBJ1-5 | . | TRBV10-3 | TGTGCCATCAGTGAGATGGGACAATATCAGCCCCAGCATTTT | CAISEMGQYQPQHF
15 | . | TRBJ2-3 | TRBD2 | TRBV18 | TGTGCCAGCTCACCGGGACTAGCGGGCACAGATACGCAGTATTTT | CASSPGLAGTDTQYF
15 | . | TRBJ1-5 | . | TRBV15 | TGTGCCACCAGCAGAGATCGCAAGGGCAATCAGCCCCAGCATTTT | CATSRDRKGNQPQHF
14 | . | TRBJ1-1 | . | TRBV7-3 | TGTGCCAGCAGCTCCGGGGGGCGGAGCACTGAAGCTTTCTTT | CASSSGGRSTEAFF
15 | . | TRBJ2-7 | TRBD2 | TRBV6-6 | TGTGCCAGCAGTTCCTTAGCGGGGGGGCACTACGAGCAGTACTTC | CASSSLAGGHYEQYF
15 | . | TRBJ1-2 | TRBD1 | TRBV6-5 | TGTGCCAGCAGTTACTTGGACAGGTCTAACTATGGCTACACCTTC | CASSYLDRSNYGYTF
8 | . | TRBJ1-2 | . | TRBV30 | TGTGCCTGGAGTGTATACTTTTTC | CAWSVYFF
15 | . | TRBJ1-4 | . | TRBV19 | TGTGCCAGTAGCCGGGGCCCGGCACGGGATGAAAAACTGTTTTTT | CASSRGPARDEKLFF
17 | once | TRBJ1-2 | . | TRBV5-4 | TGTGCCAGCAACTCGAAAGAGAGATTGGGACGGTACTATGGCTACACCTTC | CASNSKERLGRYYGYTF
18 | . | TRBJ1-5 | TRBD1 | TRBV7-9 | TGTGCCAGCAGCTTACAGAAACAGGGGAGGGGTAGCAATCAGCCCCAGCATTTT | CASSLQKQGRGSNQPQHF
14 | . | TRBJ1-5 | TRBD1 | TRBV19 | TGTGCCAGTAGTCTCCGACAGGGGATTCAGCCCCAGCATTTT | CASSLRQGIQPQHF
14 | . | TRBJ1-2 | TRBD1 | TRBV6-5 | TGTGCCAGCCGGACGGGACAGGGTAACTATGGCTACACCTTC | CASRTGQGNYGYTF
18 | . | TRBJ1-1 | . | TRBV28 | TGTGCCAGCAAGATCCCCGGTAGGGGACGGACCTTGAACACTGAAGCTTTCTTT | CASKIPGRGRTLNTEAFF
15 | . | TRBJ1-5 | TRBD1 | TRBV19 | TGTGCCAGTACCAGACAGGGGCTCTCAAATCAGCCCCAGCATTTT | CASTRQGLSNQPQHF
16 | . | TRBJ1-5 | TRBD1 | TRBV18 | TGTGCCAGCTCACCGTTTAGGCAGGGGGGCAATCAGCCCCAGCATTTT | CASSPFRQGGNQPQHF
17 | . | TRBJ1-1 | TRBD1 | TRBV7-2 | TGTGCCAGCAGCCCTTACCTGACAGGGGGCCGGAACACTGAAGCTTTCTTT | CASSPYLTGGRNTEAFF
12 | . | TRBJ1-2 | . | TRBV7-9 | TGTGCCAGCAGCTCTACAAGGCAGGGCTACACCTTC | CASSSTRQGYTF